These 6 T cell receptor beta chains came from one sample sequenced in a study of blood T cell repertoires in COVID-19. Profiled with immunoSEQ multiplex PCR; TCRdb holds only in-frame clones, not every one. Here the sample spans about 380,000 clones, around 89% being singletons. The sequencing sample was made of PBMCs or T cells enriched from blood (not recorded which). The receptors were gathered from a woman younger than 35 who had recovered from COVID-19.

V gene TRBV14 combines with J gene TRBJ1-6; tentative D call: TRBD1 (5 bases). Looked up from germline, CDR1 is SGHDN and CDR2 is FVKESK. Trimming took off 3 bases at V and 7 bases at J, with 7 bases between the two ends. This CDR3 contains 13 residues. CDR3 in DNA: TGTGCCAGCAGCCAGTCAGGGAATTCACCCCTCCACTTT. Translating gives CASSQSGNSPLHF.

The chain links TRBV10-3 to TRBJ2-7; D uncertain. The CDR3 spans 11 residues. Germline V CDR1 and CDR2: ENHRY, SYGVKD. V lost 5 bases to trimming and J lost 5 bases, with 7 bases between them. The CDR3 region is CAISTRDEQYF. The CDR3 DNA follows: TGTGCCATCAGTACTCGAGACGAGCAGTACTTC.

The CDR3 is CASSFFSVGGDTQYF. The CDR3 DNA follows: TGTGCCAGCAGCTTCTTCTCGGTAGGCGGAGATACGCAGTATTTT. The chain uses TRBV7-9 and TRBJ2-3; D remains unclear. CDR3 length: 15 residues. Between the trimmed V and J ends, which lost 3 bases and 5 bases, there was a span of 15 bases. Germline V gene sequence: CDR1 SEHNR, CDR2 FQNEAQ (reference sequence).

This chain connects TRBV21-1 to TRBJ1-2; the table's D call of TRBD1 was not tested on the DNA. TRBV21-1 is annotated as a pseudogene. CDR3 length: 18 amino acids. The chain's CDR3 is CASSKKTPPRAGYYGYTF. CDR3 nucleotides: TGTGCCAGCAGCAAAAAAACCCCCCCCCGAGCAGGATACTATGGCTACACCTTC.

This clone was found a few times. The rearrangement uses TRBV7-3 and TRBJ2-1; TRBD1 agrees at 10 bases. Germline trimming cut 4 bases from V and 5 bases from J; bases unmatched to any gene: 2. This CDR3 comprises 14 residues. Germline V gene sequence: CDR1 SGHTA, CDR2 FQGTGA. The chain's CDR3 is CASSWTGGNNEQFF. CDR3 bases: TGTGCCAGCAGCTGGACAGGGGGGAACAATGAGCAGTTCTTC.

The J gene is TRBJ2-5, the V gene TRBV5-3; 8 bases fit TRBD2. TRBV5-3 is flagged as an ORF with uncertain function. V gave up 2 bases and J gave up 0 bases; unmatched junction bases: 9. The CDR3 sequence is 17 residues long. In DNA, the CDR3 is TGTGCCAGAAGCTTTTCCAGCGGGGGAGAGTACCAAGAGACCCAGTACTTC. This translates into CARSFSSGGEYQETQYF.